Following are 24 T cell receptor beta chains from one sample sequenced in a study of long-term antiretroviral therapy in people with HIV. Run at survey level, the immunoSEQ assay was version v3.0. Clones were sequenced by immunoSEQ multiplex PCR, and TCRdb holds only the in-frame ones, with some missing. In the table there are about 32,000 clones, over 90% of which are singletons. Sequenced material: unsorted PBMCs, taken 4.1 years after starting antiretroviral therapy. The origin of the receptors is a woman between 50 and 59 years old with HIV.

V and J are TRBV19 and TRBJ2-7; 7 nucleotides agree with TRBD2. CDR3 length: 14 amino acids. Germline V gene sequence: CDR1 LNHDA, CDR2 SQIVND (reference sequence). Unmatched junction bases numbered 10, after V lost 6 bases and J lost 5 bases. CDR3 in amino acids: CASRTGARGDEQYF. The CDR3 coding sequence is TGTGCCAGTAGGACGGGCGCCCGGGGGGACGAGCAGTACTTC.

This clone appeared once. J is TRBJ2-1 and V is TRBV5-1, with D hard to call. The length of the CDR3 is 14 residues. Germline V gives CDR1 SGHRS, CDR2 YFSETQ. V dropped 1 base and J dropped 9 bases, with 14 bases sitting between them. The CDR3 sequence: CASSLSLDSGEQFF. CDR3 DNA: TGCGCCAGCAGCTTGAGCCTAGATTCAGGTGAGCAGTTCTTC.

The V call is TRBV14, the J call TRBJ1-3, with no clear D. The V gene's germline CDR1 is SGHDN and CDR2 FVKESK. The CDR3 extends over 14 amino acids. V lost 3 bases, J lost 2 bases, and 8 bases lay in between. The CDR3 DNA sequence: TGTGCCAGCAGCCACCGAGAACCTGGAAACACCATATATTTT. Its translation is CASSHREPGNTIYF.

The chain joins TRBV7-3 to TRBJ2-1; D unresolved. With 1 base removed from V and 4 bases from J, the gap between germline ends came to 8 bases. This CDR3 has 14 amino acids. The germline CDR1 and CDR2 sequences are SGHTA and FQGTGA. The DNA of the CDR3 is TGTGCCAGCAGCTTAAATCCGGCTTACAATGAGCAGTTCTTC. Its protein is CASSLNPAYNEQFF.

The rearrangement uses TRBV11-2 and TRBJ1-5; a possible D gene is TRBD1 (5 bases). The length of the CDR3 is 15 residues. Germline CDR1 and CDR2: SGHAT and FQNNGV. V dropped 1 base and J dropped 4 bases, with 11 bases sitting between them. The CDR3 coding sequence is TGTGCCAGCAGCTTAGTTGGGGCAGAGAATCAGCCCCAGCATTTT. Protein product: CASSLVGAENQPQHF. Full variable domain (remainder filled in from reference TRBV11-2 and TRBJ1-5): EAGVAQSPRYKIIEKRQSVAFWCNPISGHATLYWYQQILGQGPKLLIQFQNNGVVDDSQLPKDRFSAERLKGVDSTLKIQPAKLEDSAVYLCASSLVGAENQPQHFGDGTRLSIL.

The chain uses TRBV7-9 and TRBJ1-1; 8 positions match TRBD1. The CDR3 length is 15 residues. Germline-derived CDR1 and CDR2 are SEHNR and FQNEAQ (reference sequence). V lost 5 bases and J lost 0; bases outside the gene matches: 5. The CDR3 loop is CASSETGVMNTEAFF. DNA of the CDR3: TGTGCCAGCAGCGAGACAGGGGTAATGAACACTGAAGCTTTCTTT.

In regard to this clone: A read error may account for a junction end that differs from germline. This sequence joins TRBV6-1 and TRBJ2-7; TRBD2 agrees at 14 bases. The germline CDR1 and CDR2 sequences are MNHNS and SASEGT. The CDR3 sequence is 15 residues long. CDR3 in amino acids: CASSDPTSGGARSSF. The CDR3 DNA is TGTGCCAGCAGTGACCCGACTAGCGGGGGGGCCCGTTCAAGCTTC.

The sample holds one count of this clone. The genes are TRBV7-9 and TRBJ2-1, with 10 bases aligning to TRBD2. J lost 9 bases, V lost 3 bases, and 8 bases had no gene match. The V gene's germline CDR1 is SEHNR and CDR2 FQNEAQ (reference sequence). There are 15 residues in the CDR3. CDR3: CASSFPAGGRSEQFF. In DNA form, the CDR3 reads TGTGCCAGCAGCTTCCCAGCGGGGGGGCGAAGTGAGCAGTTCTTC.

V and J are TRBV11-2 and TRBJ2-5, with a tentative D call TRBD2 (6 bases). This CDR3 is 14 amino acids long. Between the trimmed V and J ends, which lost 3 bases and 1 base, there was a span of 9 bases. Germline V gives CDR1 SGHAT, CDR2 FQNNGV. This CDR3 is CASSFGTSQETQYF. Here the CDR3 DNA reads TGTGCCAGCAGCTTCGGGACTTCCCAAGAGACCCAGTACTTC.

For the CDR3, the DNA is TGTGCCATCAGTGACCGTTCAGATACGCAGTATTTT. This sequence encodes CAISDRSDTQYF. V gene TRBV10-3 combines with J gene TRBJ2-3; D uncertain. The CDR3 consists of 12 residues. Germline loops: CDR1 ENHRY, CDR2 SYGVKD. V lost 3 bases and J 4 bases, leaving 5 bases between the germline ends.

The V and J genes are TRBV6-5 and TRBJ1-1; a possible D gene is TRBD1 (5 bases). Trimming cost V 10 bases and J 3 bases, with 18 bases left between them. The CDR3 runs 14 residues. Germline-derived CDR1 and CDR2 are MNHEY and SVGAGI. The CDR3 nucleotides read TGTGCCACCCAAATCGGGGCCGGGGACACTGAAGCTTTCTTT. Its protein product is CATQIGAGDTEAFF.

The genes are TRBV5-1 and TRBJ2-6, with D maybe TRBD2 (5 bases). V lost 6 bases and J 4 bases, leaving 11 bases between the germline ends. Per germline, CDR1 SGHRS and CDR2 YFSETQ. The CDR3 is 14 residues long. The chain's CDR3 is CASTVGGGANVLTF. The CDR3 DNA reads as TGCGCCAGCACTGTAGGCGGGGGGGCCAACGTCCTGACTTTC.

The chain links TRBV2 to TRBJ2-1, with 12 bases aligning to TRBD2. The germline gives CDR1 SNHLY, CDR2 FYNNEI. The J segment lost 7 bases and the V segment lost 2 bases, leaving 6 bases of the junction unmatched. The CDR3 spans 16 residues. The CDR3 region is CASSELAGGLGNEQFF. In nucleotides, the CDR3 is TGTGCCAGCAGTGAACTAGCGGGGGGGCTGGGTAATGAGCAGTTCTTC.

The chain couples TRBV7-9 to TRBJ1-5; D unclear. The CDR3 sequence is 13 residues long. From germline, CDR1 is SEHNR and CDR2 FQNEAQ (reference sequence). V dropped 1 base and J dropped 3 bases, with 4 bases sitting between them. The CDR3 here is CASSLGNNQPQHF. CDR3 nucleotide sequence: TGTGCCAGCAGCTTAGGCAACAATCAGCCCCAGCATTTT.

The V gene is TRBV9, the J gene TRBJ2-3; 7 nucleotides match TRBD2. The CDR3 has 15 residues. In germline, CDR1 is SGDLS, CDR2 YYNGEE. After removal of 0 bases from V and 6 bases from J, the junction contained 7 bases not matched to a gene. CDR3: CASSVGGGGGDTQYF. In DNA, the CDR3 is TGTGCCAGCAGCGTAGGTGGGGGGGGAGGGGATACGCAGTATTTT.

The chain has TRBV7-3 and TRBJ2-2; no definite D call. Germline CDR1 reads SGHTA; CDR2 reads FQGTGA. This CDR3 is built from 15 residues. The ends were cut back, 4 bases at V and 5 bases at J, with 14 bases in the middle. This CDR3 is CASSSSVGWTGELFF. The CDR3 DNA reads as TGTGCCAGCAGCTCTTCCGTGGGGTGGACCGGGGAGCTGTTTTTT.

A few counts support this clone. The CDR3 DNA reads TGTGCCAGCAGCTTGGACAGGGCAGGTGGCTACACCTTC. Its translation is CASSLDRAGGYTF. This sequence joins TRBV5-4 and TRBJ1-2, with TRBD1 as a possible D gene (6 bases). Germline V gene lookup returns CDR1 SGHNT and CDR2 YYREEE (reference sequence). This CDR3 contains 13 residues. The V gene lost 0 bases and the J gene lost 7 bases, with 10 bases spanning the gap.

This chain uses TRBV7-2 with TRBJ1-1; D is unclear. Trimming left V 5 bases short and J 5 bases short, with 15 bases between. The CDR3 extends over 14 amino acids. Germline V gene sequence: CDR1 SGHTA, CDR2 FQGNSA. The CDR3 spells CASSPLPDGTEAFF. The CDR3 region has the DNA TGTGCCAGCAGCCCGCTCCCCGATGGGACTGAAGCTTTCTTT.

V usage is TRBV25-1 and J usage is TRBJ1-3; 8 nucleotides line up with TRBD1. This CDR3 is 16 amino acids long. CDR1 MGHDK and CDR2 SYGVNS come from the germline V gene. Trimming cost V 1 base and J 5 bases; bases outside gene matches: 7. The CDR3 DNA reads TGTGCCAGCAGTGAATTCTCCGACAGGGGTAGAAACACCATATATTTT. Encoded protein: CASSEFSDRGRNTIYF. Looking up the rest from reference TRBV25-1 and TRBJ1-3 gives the full variable domain: EADIYQTPRYLVIGTGKKITLECSQTMGHDKMYWYQQDPGMELHLIHYSYGVNSTEKGDLSSESTVSRIRTEHFPLTLESARPSHTSQYLCASSEFSDRGRNTIYFGEGSWLTVV.

This chain connects TRBV11-3 to TRBJ1-3; tentatively, D is TRBD1 (5 bases). Germline CDR1 reads SGHNT; CDR2 reads YENEEA. Trimming left V 3 bases short and J 2 bases short, with 11 bases between. There are 15 residues in the CDR3. In DNA, the CDR3 is TGTGCCAGCAGCTTTGGCAGGGCGCCTGGAAACACCATATATTTT. This codes for CASSFGRAPGNTIYF.

The chain joins TRBV5-8 to TRBJ2-2; D uncertain. CDR1 and CDR2 from the germline V gene are SGHTS and YDEGEE. The CDR3 covers 14 residues. Deletions cut 2 bases from V and 4 bases from J, with 9 bases between. CDR3 DNA: TGTGCCAGCAGCTTTTATGACGGCACCGGGGAGCTGTTTTTT. This codes for CASSFYDGTGELFF. Based on the CDR3 plus reference TRBV5-8 and TRBJ2-2, the full variable domain is EAGVTQSPTHLIKTRGQQATLRCSPISGHTSVYWYQQALGLGLQFLLWYDEGEERNRGNFPPRFSGRQFPNYSSELNVNALELEDSALYLCASSFYDGTGELFFGEGSRLTVL.

The chain uses TRBV2 and TRBJ1-4; 7 nucleotides align to TRBD1. The germline CDR1 and CDR2 sequences are SNHLY and FYNNEI. Unmatched junction bases numbered 11, after V lost 4 bases and J lost 0 bases. The length of the CDR3 is 18 residues. DNA for the CDR3: TGTGCCAGCAGTGCAAGGAGGGGGCTAGGGGCAACTAATGAAAAACTGTTTTTT. Amino acid sequence: CASSARRGLGATNEKLFF.

V and J are TRBV5-4 and TRBJ2-2; TRBD2 aligns across 8 bases. The germline gives CDR1 SGHNT, CDR2 YYREEE (reference sequence). The CDR3 has 15 amino acids. Trimming removed 1 base from V and 4 bases from J; junction bases left unmatched: 3. This chain's CDR3 is CASSLSGGGTGELFF. The DNA for the CDR3 is TGTGCCAGCAGCTTGTCCGGGGGGGGCACCGGGGAGCTGTTTTTT. Complete variable domain (other parts from reference TRBV5-4 and TRBJ2-2): ETGVTQSPTHLIKTRGQQVTLRCSSQSGHNTVSWYQQALGQGPQFIFQYYREEENGRGNFPPRFSGLQFPNYSSELNVNALELDDSALYLCASSLSGGGTGELFFGEGSRLTVL.

The V and J genes are TRBV7-3 and TRBJ2-3, with TRBD2 matching 7 bases. From germline, CDR1 is SGHTA and CDR2 FQGTGA. CDR3 length: 15 amino acids. V lost 2 bases and J lost 4; bases outside the gene matches: 6. The CDR3 sequence is CASSLAGVTSDTQYF. The CDR3 DNA sequence: TGTGCCAGCAGCTTAGCGGGGGTCACTTCAGATACGCAGTATTTT.